One sample yielded the 5 T cell receptor beta chains listed below, sequenced in a study of shared clonotypes between healthy human individuals. The table came from immunoSEQ multiplex PCR; TCRdb's copy has only in-frame clones and leaves some out. The sample shows roughly 2,300,000 clones, around 93% of them seen only once. Sequencing was performed on naive CD4+ T cells from PBMCs. Sample subset: CD45RA+ positively selected. These receptors originate from a man between 18 and 35 years old in good health. Some clones in this sample may be carry-over from other donors' samples.

This clone was counted a single time. The chain combines TRBV7-9 with TRBJ1-1; weak D call: TRBD1 (6 bases). CDR3 length: 15 amino acids. V dropped 3 bases and J dropped 1 base, with 12 bases sitting between them. CDR1 and CDR2 (germline): SEHNR, FQNEAQ (reference sequence). CDR3 region: CASSFVTGRNTEAFF. As DNA, the CDR3 is TGTGCCAGCAGCTTTGTGACAGGAAGGAACACTGAAGCTTTCTTT.

The chain employs TRBV6-5 and TRBJ2-7; D may be TRBD2 (5 bases). Germline CDR1 is MNHEY and CDR2 is SVGAGI. The ends were cut back, 6 bases at V and 2 bases at J, with 8 bases in the middle. This CDR3 is 12 amino acids long. The CDR3 sequence: CASRTRTYEQYF. The CDR3 DNA follows: TGTGCCAGCAGAACTAGAACCTACGAGCAGTACTTC.

This clone appeared once. The chain is built from TRBV4-1 and TRBJ1-2; D might be TRBD1 (5 bases). Trimming pared 4 bases from V and 8 bases from J, leaving 17 bases between. CDR1 and CDR2 from the germline V gene are MGHRA and YSYEKL. This CDR3 is 14 amino acids long. The CDR3 loop is CASSRGGLGPGYTF. CDR3 nucleotide sequence: TGCGCCAGCAGCCGGGGCGGGTTGGGACCCGGCTACACCTTC.

The V call is TRBV11-2, the J call TRBJ1-5; 8 bases map to TRBD1. Germline-derived CDR1 and CDR2 are SGHAT and FQNNGV. The CDR3 totals 14 residues. J was trimmed by 1 base and V by 5 bases; bases with no gene match: 1. CDR3 DNA sequence: TGTGCCAGCAGCGACAGGGGAAGCAATCAGCCCCAGCATTTT. Residues: CASSDRGSNQPQHF.

This chain connects TRBV5-1 to TRBJ2-2, with 8 bases matching TRBD2. The CDR3 is 16 amino acids. Germline assignment: CDR1 SGHRS and CDR2 YFSETQ. J gave up 4 bases and V 2 bases, and 7 bases lay outside the gene matches. This CDR3 is CASSFIAGRGTGELFF. The CDR3 DNA follows: TGCGCCAGCAGCTTTATAGCGGGGCGGGGCACCGGGGAGCTGTTTTTT.